The entry below gives a single T cell receptor (beta chain) sequence along with its context. Which antigen it targets is not known. No per-base quality is available; no much larger clone lies one base away. From its cysteine to its phenylalanine, the CDR3 spans 16 amino acids. Only CDR3 DNA remains: 48 bases, in frame from the first base. Via the germline V gene (reference sequence), CDR1 is LGHDT and CDR2 YNNKEL. After removal of 3 bases from V and 2 bases from J, the junction retains 7 bases not matched to a gene. This sample is part of a study of vaccination effects on CD4 cells after COVID-19 (dated by TCRdb to the early 2020s). For the study in its entirety: In the ViraFEST assay, PBMC were stimulated with viral peptide pools, and antigen-specific CD4+ T cell clonotypes were then identified by expansion using TCR sequencing. Each participant got two doses of an mRNA SARS-CoV-2 vaccine, either BNT162b2 or mRNA-1273. Over 1.5 million PBMC per well were cultured with around 10 ug/ml peptides in IMDM containing approximately 4.7% human AB serum, approximately 10 IU/ml IL-2 and gentamicin. In both COVID-19 convalescent patients and infection-naive vaccine recipients, the study compared SARS-CoV-2 spike-specific CD4+ TCR repertoires from before mRNA vaccination with those from after it. The full study included some 10 COVID-19 convalescent patients and a handful of SARS-CoV-2-naive healthy vaccine recipients. Cultures from other donors in the study were sequenced using the Oncomine TCR Beta short-read assay on an Illumina iSeq 100. General study outcomes and caveats: Among healthy vaccine recipients, nearly all vaccine-induced clones were SARS-CoV-2 mono-reactive, and just 1 of 255 was cross-reactive with common cold coronaviruses. Limitations of the study were the small number of convalescent patients and the absence of early post-infection timepoints. At late post-vaccination timepoints, both infection-induced and vaccine-induced clones showed marked clonal contraction, consistent with waning T cell responses.

The method behind the library was the immunoSEQ multiplex PCR assay. DNA from the cultured and isolated CD4+ T cells underwent TCR beta CDR3 sequencing. The original pipeline was this. The analysis removed non-productive TCR sequences, trimmed reads to the CDR3 region, and retained only CDR3s that were 7 or more amino acids long. Antigen-specific clonotypes were identified with the MANAFEST web app by comparing expansion in peptide wells against reference cultures. To count as positive, a clone had to show expansion at FDR<0.05 compared with the reference and with all other wells, an odds ratio above 5, and a frequency above 0.1% in two replicate wells. Clonotypes significantly expanded in SARS-CoV-2 spike wells and in at least one common cold coronavirus spike condition were defined as cross-reactive. CDR3 similarity was assessed by Levenshtein distance using the stringdist R package, and unrooted trees were constructed with ape in R 3.6.1. TCRdb stores this immuneACCESS table with in-frame sequences only. Part of the clones is absent; in the studies checked, under half of the shortfall reflects unresolved V genes, and no reason is known for the rest. The V and J calls and clone size come from that table; D and trimming were worked out from the DNA. The sample data list about 25,000 clones, and roughly 73% of these were observed just once. Approximately 9.9% of the sample lies in the top ten.

After roughly 11 days of culture, CD4+ T cells were isolated with the EasySep CD4+ T cell isolation kit. None of the healthy vaccine recipients had a prior SARS-CoV-2 infection, which was confirmed by nucleocapsid antibody tests that came back negative both before and after vaccination. Half of the culture medium was replaced with fresh IL-2-containing medium on days 3 and 7. Unless noted otherwise, every peptide stimulation condition was grown in triplicate wells. Using Ficoll-Paque Plus gradient centrifugation, PBMC were separated from whole blood and then either used fresh or cryopreserved at -140C. The QIAamp micro DNA kit was used to extract genomic DNA from the cultured CD4+ T cells.

The sample consisted of CD4+ T cells from PBMCs cultured without peptide, taken before COVID-19 vaccination. The V and J segments used are TRBV3-1 (or the pseudogene TRBV3-2) and TRBJ2-3; TRBD2 agrees with 8 junctional bases. This sequence originates from a human donor who received a COVID-19 vaccine. The DNA sequence is TGTGCCAGCAGCCATTTTAGCGGGGTCAACACAGATACGCAGTATTTT. Its product reads: CASSHFSGVNTDTQYF.